These 22 T cell receptor beta chains share one sample of origin, sequenced in a study of blood T cell repertoires in COVID-19. TCRdb's table, derived via immunoSEQ multiplex PCR, lists solely in-frame clones and lacks some. The sample includes 29,000 or so clones, approximately 86% of them seen just once. The material sequenced was peripheral blood. The receptors were gathered from a human donor in a cohort sampled during active COVID-19. The donor label of this sample is uncertain.

This chain connects TRBV30 to TRBJ2-3; D remains unclear. This CDR3 region has 14 residues. Germline CDR1 is GTSNPN and CDR2 is SVGIG (reference sequence). V was pared by 0 bases and J by 5 bases, with 12 bases between. CDR3 DNA: TGTGCCTGGAGTGTATGGGCCCGAGAAGATACGCAGTATTTT. Amino acid sequence: CAWSVWAREDTQYF.

The rearrangement links TRBV24-1 to TRBJ2-1; 7 bases line up with TRBD1. Unmatched junction bases numbered 12, after V lost 1 base and J lost 4 bases. In germline, CDR1 is KGHDR, CDR2 SFDVKD. The CDR3 is made up of 18 amino acids. CDR3 sequence reads: CATSDFRPTGATYNEQFF. The DNA of the CDR3 is TGTGCCACCAGTGATTTTAGGCCAACAGGGGCAACTTACAATGAGCAGTTCTTC.

The V gene is TRBV21-1, the J gene TRBJ2-2; TRBD2, the D gene given by the table, was not confirmed from the DNA. TRBV21-1 is recorded as a pseudogene. This CDR3 region has 16 residues. This CDR3 reads CASSPQTVGDTGELFF. Written as DNA, the CDR3 is TGTGCCAGCAGCCCCCAGACCGTCGGGGACACCGGGGAGCTGTTTTTT.

The genes are TRBV4-2 and TRBJ1-6, with TRBD1 matching over 11 bases. Trimming at V came to 1 base and at J to 0 bases, leaving 2 bases not matched to a gene. Germline loops: CDR1 LGHNA, CDR2 YNFKEQ. There are 18 residues in the CDR3. The CDR3 sequence is CASSQGDRGGSYNSPLHF. The DNA of the CDR3 is TGTGCCAGCAGCCAAGGGGACAGGGGGGGCTCCTATAATTCACCCCTCCACTTT.

This chain joins TRBV5-1 and TRBJ1-4, with 11 bases that match TRBD1. The J segment lost 8 bases and the V segment lost 2 bases, leaving 2 bases of the junction unmatched. Germline V CDR1 and CDR2: SGHRS, YFSETQ. The CDR3 is 14 amino acids. CDR3 loop: CASSFRDRGEKLFF. CDR3 in DNA: TGCGCCAGCAGCTTCCGGGACAGGGGGGAAAAACTGTTTTTT. Full variable domain (missing parts from reference TRBV5-1 and TRBJ1-4): KAGVTQTPRYLIKTRGQQVTLSCSPISGHRSVSWYQQTPGQGLQFLFEYFSETQRNKGNFPGRFSGRQFSNSRSEMNVSTLELGDSALYLCASSFRDRGEKLFFGSGTQLSVL.

The CDR3: CASSLGTSGKETQYF. The CDR3 bases are TGTGCCAGCAGCCTTGGGACTAGCGGTAAAGAGACCCAGTACTTC. The rearrangement joins TRBV3-1 (or the pseudogene TRBV3-2) to TRBJ2-5; 11 nucleotides line up with TRBD2. Per germline, CDR1 LGHDT and CDR2 YNNKEL (reference sequence). The CDR3 has 15 residues. V was clipped by 4 bases and J by 3 bases; unmatched bases: 4.

The CDR3 region has the DNA TGTGCCAGCAGCCAAGAGCGGGCGGGGCTGCAGAGCTCCTACAATGAGCAGTTCTTC. This codes for CASSQERAGLQSSYNEQFF. This chain connects TRBV3-1 (or the pseudogene TRBV3-2) to TRBJ2-1; possibly TRBD2 for D (6 bases). Trimming cost V 0 bases and J 0 bases, with 18 bases left between them. CDR3 size: 19 residues. The germline V gene encodes CDR1 LGHDT and CDR2 YNNKEL (reference sequence).

The V gene is TRBV7-2, the J gene TRBJ2-1, with 8 nucleotides matching TRBD2. The CDR3 spans 16 residues. With 0 bases clipped from V and 7 bases from J, the junction kept 8 bases outside the gene matches. Looked up from germline, CDR1 is SGHTA and CDR2 is FQGNSA. The CDR3 region is CASSLAGAIAGNEQFF. The CDR3 nucleotides are TGTGCCAGCAGCTTAGCGGGGGCTATAGCGGGGAATGAGCAGTTCTTC.

V usage is TRBV5-6 and J usage is TRBJ2-3; D may be TRBD2 (6 bases). This CDR3 contains 16 residues. V gave up 3 bases and J gave up 2 bases, with 16 bases separating them. Per the germline V gene, CDR1 is SGHDT and CDR2 is YYEEEE. CDR3 residues: CASSSRTTPHTDTQYF. CDR3 DNA: TGTGCCAGCAGCTCGAGGACTACCCCTCACACAGATACGCAGTATTTT.

The chain links TRBV10-3 to TRBJ2-2, with 7 bases aligning to TRBD1. This CDR3 region has 17 residues. Losses at the gene ends were 3 bases for V and 5 bases for J; bases not matched to a gene: 12. Germline CDR1 ENHRY, CDR2 SYGVKD. DNA for the CDR3: TGTGCCATCAGTGACCCATGGGACAGCCTCCCTACCGGGGAGCTGTTTTTT. Translating gives CAISDPWDSLPTGELFF.

This clone was counted only a few times. V is TRBV7-9 and J is TRBJ2-5; 14 positions agree with TRBD2. The CDR3 runs 18 residues. J was trimmed by 5 bases and V by 3 bases; bases with no gene match: 11. The germline V gene encodes CDR1 SEHNR and CDR2 FQNEAQ (reference sequence). The CDR3 DNA follows: TGTGCCAGCAGCTTTACCCCGACTAGCGGGAGGGCCAGTGAGACCCAGTACTTC. Protein product: CASSFTPTSGRASETQYF.

The gene calls are TRBV27 and TRBJ2-7, with 11 bases lining up with TRBD2. V was pared by 4 bases and J by 3 bases, with 8 bases of the junction left unmatched. Germline CDR1 is MNHEY and CDR2 is SMNVEV (reference sequence). CDR3 length: 16 amino acids. CDR3 in amino acids: CASSYRLAGFDYEQYF. In DNA, the CDR3 is TGTGCCAGCAGTTATCGACTAGCGGGATTCGACTACGAGCAGTACTTC.

The genes are TRBV28 and TRBJ1-5; D call uncertain. This CDR3 is built from 17 residues. V dropped 3 bases and J dropped 1 base, with 16 bases sitting between them. Germline V lookup: CDR1 MDHEN, CDR2 SYDVKM. The CDR3, as DNA: TGTGCCAGCAGTTTCCGCTTATGGGGAGGGAGCAATCAGCCCCAGCATTTT. It yields the protein CASSFRLWGGSNQPQHF.

The rearrangement joins TRBV18 to TRBJ1-2; 10 bases agree with TRBD1. The CDR3 runs 16 residues. V dropped 3 bases and J dropped 4; count of bases not matched to a gene: 8. Germline assignment: CDR1 KGHSH and CDR2 LQKENI. CDR3 sequence: CASSPGTGAQLYGYTF. Here the CDR3 DNA reads TGTGCCAGCTCACCGGGGACAGGGGCCCAACTCTATGGCTACACCTTC.

The rearrangement links TRBV2 to TRBJ2-5, with D maybe TRBD1 (6 bases). Germline assignment: CDR1 SNHLY and CDR2 FYNNEI. The CDR3 runs 13 residues. V was pared by 6 bases and J by 9 bases, with 17 bases between. This CDR3 is CASRNRDTGAQYF. The CDR3 nucleotides are TGTGCCAGCAGGAACCGGGACACTGGGGCCCAGTACTTC.

The genes are TRBV19 and TRBJ1-4; a weak D match, TRBD1 (6 bases). The CDR3 consists of 12 residues. Germline CDR1 and CDR2: LNHDA and SQIVND (reference sequence). Trimming removed 6 bases from V and 8 bases from J, with 10 bases in between. The CDR3 loop is CASRGTGEKLFF. The CDR3 nucleotides read TGTGCCAGTAGGGGCACAGGGGAAAAACTGTTTTTT.

This clone has just one count. The V call is TRBV28, the J call TRBJ2-5; tentatively, D is TRBD2 (7 bases). Per the germline V gene, CDR1 is MDHEN and CDR2 is SYDVKM. The CDR3 runs to 15 residues. Trimming shortened V by 3 bases and J by 4 bases, and 15 bases separated the two germline ends. The CDR3, as DNA: TGTGCCAGCAGTTTTGGGGGGGCAGGGCGAGAGACCCAGTACTTC. The encoded protein is CASSFGGAGRETQYF.

This clone appeared a few times. This chain joins TRBV9 and TRBJ1-4; 7 nucleotides agree with TRBD1. The CDR3 is made up of 16 amino acids. V was clipped by 0 bases and J by 2 bases; unmatched bases: 4. Germline V CDR1 and CDR2: SGDLS, YYNGEE. This CDR3 reads CASSVGVTGTNEKLFF. The CDR3 bases are TGTGCCAGCAGCGTAGGAGTGACAGGGACTAATGAAAAACTGTTTTTT.

The chain is built from TRBV4-1 and TRBJ2-2, with 7 bases matching TRBD1. CDR1 is MGHRA, CDR2 YSYEKL, per germline. CDR3 length: 15 amino acids. V lost 1 base to trimming and J lost 4 bases; unmatched junction nucleotides: 3. CDR3 sequence: CASSQVGQVTGELFF. CDR3 nucleotides: TGCGCCAGCAGCCAAGTAGGACAGGTCACCGGGGAGCTGTTTTTT.

In this sample, this clone turned up a few times. The chain links TRBV6-5 to TRBJ2-5, with 9 nucleotides matching TRBD2. The junction had 6 bases not matched to a gene; V was cut back by 6 bases and J by 4 bases. Germline CDR1 MNHEY, CDR2 SVGAGI. CDR3 length equals 14 residues. The chain's CDR3 is CASSLTSGGETQYF. CDR3 in DNA: TGTGCCAGCAGCTTGACTAGCGGTGGAGAGACCCAGTACTTC.

This rearrangement joins TRBV3-1 (or the pseudogene TRBV3-2) to TRBJ2-7, with D hard to call. The length of the CDR3 is 13 residues. Germline assignment: CDR1 LGHDT and CDR2 YNNKEL (reference sequence). V shed 3 bases and J shed 2 bases, with 8 bases lying between them. CDR3 residues: CASSQAPTYEQYF. CDR3 in DNA: TGTGCCAGCAGCCAGGCCCCGACCTACGAGCAGTACTTC.

The chain links TRBV5-8 to TRBJ1-5; no definite D call. The V and J ends lost 2 bases and 3 bases respectively, with 9 bases between them. Germline assignment: CDR1 SGHTS and CDR2 YDEGEE. The CDR3 has 14 amino acids. The CDR3 DNA follows: TGTGCCAGCAGCTTTCCAGAAAACAATCAGCCCCAGCATTTT. Its translation is CASSFPENNQPQHF.